Listed here is a single T cell receptor beta chain. Antigen unknown. The sample comes from a study of somatic mutations in cytotoxic T cells in rheumatoid arthritis. The CD4+ and CD8+ fractions came from positive magnetic bead selection and were purity-checked by flow cytometry. Study outcomes and limitations: The antigen targets of the expanded CD8+ clones were unknown. More than 20% of CD8+ cells belonged to the largest clone in about an eighth of the roughly 65 patients.

Profiling relied on immunoSEQ multiplex PCR, and the TCRdb table lists in-frame clones only, not all of them. This table holds some 18,000 clones, over 70% found once. This TCR was sampled from an adult with rheumatoid arthritis. The sequenced sample was CD8+ T cells sorted from blood.

CDR3 nucleotide sequence: TGTGCCAGCAGCCCACCCCAGGGGATCGAGAATCAGCCCCAGCATTTT. This gives the protein CASSPPQGIENQPQHF. The rearrangement uses TRBV7-8 and TRBJ1-5; weak D call: TRBD1 (6 bases). CDR1 is SGHVS and CDR2 is FQNEAQ in the germline V gene. V was shortened by 5 bases and J by 4 bases, with 18 bases between the two germline ends. The CDR3 loop spans 16 amino acids.